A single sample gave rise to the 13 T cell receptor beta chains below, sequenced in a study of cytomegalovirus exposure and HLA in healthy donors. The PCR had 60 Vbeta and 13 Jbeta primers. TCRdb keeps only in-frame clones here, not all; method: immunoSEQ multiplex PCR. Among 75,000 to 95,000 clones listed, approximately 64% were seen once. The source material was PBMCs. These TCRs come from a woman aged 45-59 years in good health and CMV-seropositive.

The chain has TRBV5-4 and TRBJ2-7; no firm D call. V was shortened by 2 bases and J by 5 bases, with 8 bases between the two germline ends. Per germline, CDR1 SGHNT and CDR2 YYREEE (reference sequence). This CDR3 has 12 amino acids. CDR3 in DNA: TGTGCCAGCAGCTTTGATGGGCACGAGCAGTACTTC. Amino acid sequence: CASSFDGHEQYF.

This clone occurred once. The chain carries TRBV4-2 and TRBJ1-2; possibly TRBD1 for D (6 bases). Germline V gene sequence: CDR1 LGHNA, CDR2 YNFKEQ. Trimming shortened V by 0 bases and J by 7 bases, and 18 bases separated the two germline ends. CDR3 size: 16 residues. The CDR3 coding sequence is TGTGCCAGCAGCCAAGATTATGGGGCAGGGGCAAGTGGCTACACCTTC. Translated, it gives CASSQDYGAGASGYTF.

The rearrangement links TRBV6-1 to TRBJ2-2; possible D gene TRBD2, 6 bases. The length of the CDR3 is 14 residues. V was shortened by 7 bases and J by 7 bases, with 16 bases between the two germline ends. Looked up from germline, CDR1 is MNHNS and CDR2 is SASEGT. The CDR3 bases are TGTGCCAGCAATCCCTTGGGGGGAGTCGGGGAGCTGTTTTTT. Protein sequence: CASNPLGGVGELFF.

The CDR3 DNA follows: TGCGCCAGCAGCCAAGATCTACAGTTCAATCAGCCCCAGCATTTT. Its translation: CASSQDLQFNQPQHF. This chain uses TRBV4-1 with TRBJ1-5; D uncertain. The germline gives CDR1 MGHRA, CDR2 YSYEKL. This CDR3 contains 15 residues. V gave up 0 bases and J gave up 3 bases, with 9 bases separating them.

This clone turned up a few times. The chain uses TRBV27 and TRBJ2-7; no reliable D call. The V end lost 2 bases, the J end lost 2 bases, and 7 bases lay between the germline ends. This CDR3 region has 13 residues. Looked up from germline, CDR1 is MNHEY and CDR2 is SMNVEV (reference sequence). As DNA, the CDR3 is TGTGCCAGCAGTTTAACTGTCACCTACGAGCAGTACTTC. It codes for CASSLTVTYEQYF.

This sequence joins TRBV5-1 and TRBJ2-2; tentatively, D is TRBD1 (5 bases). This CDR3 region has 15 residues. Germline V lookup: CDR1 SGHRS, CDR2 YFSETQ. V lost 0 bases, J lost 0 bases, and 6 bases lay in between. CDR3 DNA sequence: TGCGCCAGCAGCTTGGGGACAACGAACACCGGGGAGCTGTTTTTT. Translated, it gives CASSLGTTNTGELFF.

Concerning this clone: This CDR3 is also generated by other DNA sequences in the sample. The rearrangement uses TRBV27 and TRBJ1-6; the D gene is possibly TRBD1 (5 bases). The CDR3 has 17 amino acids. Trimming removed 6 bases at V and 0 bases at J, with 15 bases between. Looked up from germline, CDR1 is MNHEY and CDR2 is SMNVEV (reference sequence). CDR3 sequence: CASRVRGYRSYNSPLHF. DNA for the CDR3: TGTGCCAGCAGGGTACGGGGGTACCGCTCCTATAATTCACCCCTCCACTTT.

CDR3 coding DNA: TGTGCCAGCAGTGTTGGCAGGGGGCTCTACGAGCAGTACTTC. Translation gives CASSVGRGLYEQYF. The chain employs TRBV28 and TRBJ2-7, with TRBD1 identical over 8 bases. The trim removed 5 bases at V and 3 bases at J, leaving 6 bases unmatched. The CDR3 sequence is 14 residues long. The germline gives CDR1 MDHEN, CDR2 SYDVKM.

The DNA of the CDR3 is TGTGCCAGCAGCCCCCGGGTTGGGACAGGGGACGGCTACACCTTC. Its translation: CASSPRVGTGDGYTF. This chain connects TRBV7-9 to TRBJ1-2, with 10 bases identical to TRBD1. V shed 5 bases and J 8 bases; nucleotides not matched to a gene: 11. Per the germline V gene, CDR1 is SEHNR and CDR2 is FQNEAQ (reference sequence). The CDR3 contains 15 residues.

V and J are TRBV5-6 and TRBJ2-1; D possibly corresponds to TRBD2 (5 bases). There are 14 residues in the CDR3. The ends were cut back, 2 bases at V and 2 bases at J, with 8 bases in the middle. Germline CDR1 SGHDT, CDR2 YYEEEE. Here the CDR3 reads CASSFGVTYNEQFF. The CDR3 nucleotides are TGTGCCAGCAGCTTCGGGGTAACCTACAATGAGCAGTTCTTC.

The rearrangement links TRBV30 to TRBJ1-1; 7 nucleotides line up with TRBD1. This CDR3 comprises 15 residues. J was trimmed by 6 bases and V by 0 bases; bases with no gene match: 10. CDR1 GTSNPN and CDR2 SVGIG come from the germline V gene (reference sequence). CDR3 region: CAWSVPRGMVAEAFF. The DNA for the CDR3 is TGTGCCTGGAGTGTTCCCAGGGGGATGGTCGCTGAAGCTTTCTTT.

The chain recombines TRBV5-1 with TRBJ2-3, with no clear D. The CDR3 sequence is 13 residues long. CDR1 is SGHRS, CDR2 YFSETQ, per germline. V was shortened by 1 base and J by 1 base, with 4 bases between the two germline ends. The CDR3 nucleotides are TGCGCCAGCAGCTTGCCAGGCACAGATACGCAGTATTTT. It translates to CASSLPGTDTQYF.

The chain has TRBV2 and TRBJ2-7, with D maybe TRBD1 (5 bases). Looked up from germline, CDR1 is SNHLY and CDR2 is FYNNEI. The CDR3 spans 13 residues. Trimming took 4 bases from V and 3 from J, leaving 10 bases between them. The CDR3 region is CASSGGRDYEQYF. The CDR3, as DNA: TGTGCCAGCAGTGGAGGCAGGGACTACGAGCAGTACTTC.